This T cell receptor (beta chain) was recovered during a study of response to subunit inactivated influenza vaccine. In its sample, this clonotype was seen a few times. Its antigen is undetermined. MiXCR, applied by TCRdb to the RT-PCR reads, yields one record per CDR3 protein. The sample carries 500,000 to 600,000 distinct CDR3 sequences, 7.6% recorded once. General study points: With each seasonal influenza vaccination, the authors suggested, few new T cells are recruited.

Germline V gene data show CDR1 as SGHVS and CDR2 as FQNEAQ. V lost 4 bases to trimming and J lost 0 bases, with 7 bases between them. The CDR3 length is 14 residues. The receptor's source is a man between 50 and 69 years old who received an inactivated influenza vaccine. This rearrangement joins TRBV7-8 to TRBJ1-5; D is undetermined. This specimen consisted of PBMCs from blood, obtained 23 to 25 months after vaccination. CDR3 DNA: TGTGCCAGCAGCTCTCAATATAGCAATCAGCCCCAGCATTTT. It codes for CASSSQYSNQPQHF.